What follows is one T cell receptor beta chain and its context. This entry comes from a study of blood T cell repertoires in COVID-19. The assay was immunoSEQ multiplex PCR, and TCRdb's table has in-frame clones only and misses some. The sample includes some 260,000 clones, 80% to 90% of them seen just once. Sequencing was carried out using peripheral blood. The TCR comes from a woman between 70 and 85 years old with COVID-19, enrolled during active disease.

CDR3 bases: TGTGCCAGCAGTTTCCTATACATTCAGTACTTC. Its protein is CASSFLYIQYF. The gene calls are TRBV28 and TRBJ2-4; D not resolved. With 3 bases removed from V and 8 bases from J, the gap between germline ends came to 5 bases. The CDR3 totals 11 residues. Germline-derived CDR1 and CDR2 are MDHEN and SYDVKM.